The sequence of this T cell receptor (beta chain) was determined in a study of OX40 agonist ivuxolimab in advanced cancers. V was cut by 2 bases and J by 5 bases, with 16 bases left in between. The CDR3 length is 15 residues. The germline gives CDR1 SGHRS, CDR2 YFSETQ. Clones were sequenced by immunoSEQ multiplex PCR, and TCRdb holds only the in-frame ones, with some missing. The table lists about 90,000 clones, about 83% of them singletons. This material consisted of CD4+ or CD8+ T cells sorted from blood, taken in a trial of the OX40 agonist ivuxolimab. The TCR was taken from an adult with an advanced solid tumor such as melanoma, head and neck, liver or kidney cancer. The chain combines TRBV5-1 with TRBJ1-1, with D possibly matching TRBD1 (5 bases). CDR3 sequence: CASSFPGTSGTEAFF. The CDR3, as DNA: TGCGCCAGCAGCTTCCCTGGGACTTCGGGTACTGAAGCTTTCTTT.